These 26 T cell receptor beta chains came from one sample sequenced in a study of OX40 agonist ivuxolimab in advanced cancers. Libraries came from the immunoSEQ multiplex PCR assay. TCRdb carries this immuneACCESS record with in-frame sequences only. Its versions omit some clonotypes, under half of them owing to an unresolved V gene in the studies checked, with the rest unexplained. Across this sample there are about 98,000 clones, with approximately 86% seen only once. The top ten hold over 0.65% of the sample. The sample in question was CD4+ or CD8+ T cells sorted from blood, obtained in a trial of the OX40 agonist ivuxolimab. The receptors shown here come from an adult with an advanced solid tumor such as melanoma, head and neck, liver or kidney cancer.

This clone is a singleton in its sample. The chain combines TRBV4-1 with TRBJ2-2, with 8 bases matching TRBD1. The CDR3 spans 17 residues. From germline, CDR1 is MGHRA and CDR2 YSYEKL. J was trimmed by 2 bases and V by 4 bases; bases with no gene match: 9. This CDR3 is CASSLTWTGRNTGELFF. Here the CDR3 DNA reads TGCGCCAGCAGCCTTACCTGGACAGGGAGAAACACCGGGGAGCTGTTTTTT.

In its sample, this clone was seen once. The gene calls are TRBV6-6 and TRBJ1-5, with a possible D match to TRBD1 (6 bases). The CDR3 covers 14 residues. V lost 6 bases and J 1 base, leaving 10 bases between the germline ends. Germline V gives CDR1 MNHNY, CDR2 SVGAGI (reference sequence). In nucleotides, the CDR3 is TGTGCCAGCAGCCGCGGACAGAGCAATCAGCCCCAGCATTTT. Protein: CASSRGQSNQPQHF.

This chain uses TRBV2 with TRBJ2-7; D possibly corresponds to TRBD1 (6 bases). Trimming took off 4 bases at V and 2 bases at J, with 18 bases between the two ends. Per the germline V gene, CDR1 is SNHLY and CDR2 is FYNNEI. The CDR3 totals 16 residues. The CDR3 DNA is TGTGCCAGCAGTGGATTAGGGGGTAATTTGGCCTACGAGCAGTACTTC. As protein: CASSGLGGNLAYEQYF.

The chain employs TRBV19 and TRBJ1-1; TRBD1 matches 9 bases. Trimming cost V 4 bases and J 10 bases; bases outside gene matches: 10. There are 14 residues in the CDR3. CDR1 and CDR2 from the germline V gene are LNHDA and SQIVND (reference sequence). CDR3 in DNA: TGTGCCAGTAGTACCGACAGGGGGTTCGGTGCAGCTTTCTTT. Its translation is CASSTDRGFGAAFF.

The chain uses TRBV18 and TRBJ2-3, with D perhaps matching TRBD1 (6 bases). Germline V gives CDR1 KGHSH, CDR2 LQKENI. CDR3 size: 17 residues. With 3 bases removed from V and 2 bases from J, the gap between germline ends came to 18 bases. The CDR3 sequence is CASSPLVGAGYTDTQYF. The CDR3 coding sequence is TGTGCCAGCTCACCCCTAGTGGGGGCAGGGTACACAGATACGCAGTATTTT.

The chain joins TRBV2 to TRBJ1-1; TRBD1 is a possible D gene (6 bases). The CDR3 has 16 residues. V was cut by 6 bases and J by 1 base, with 18 bases left in between. Germline CDR1 SNHLY, CDR2 FYNNEI. The CDR3 DNA follows: TGTGCCAGCAGACCCCCACAGGGAGTAAGGAACACTGAAGCTTTCTTT. Its translation is CASRPPQGVRNTEAFF.

This clone showed up just a few times. V gene TRBV19 combines with J gene TRBJ1-1; TRBD1 agrees at 10 bases. The CDR3 has 20 residues. CDR1 LNHDA and CDR2 SQIVND come from the germline V gene (reference sequence). Trimming took 4 bases from V and 8 from J; bases not matched to a gene: 25. The CDR3 sequence: CASSRPKDRDRGLPRGEAFF. In nucleotides, the CDR3 is TGTGCCAGTAGTAGACCCAAGGATCGGGACAGGGGCCTTCCCCGAGGGGAAGCTTTCTTT.

The chain carries TRBV28 and TRBJ2-6; 8 positions agree with TRBD1. Germline V lookup: CDR1 MDHEN, CDR2 SYDVKM. V was pared by 6 bases and J by 1 base, with 11 bases of the junction left unmatched. The CDR3 is 18 residues long. The DNA of the CDR3 is TGTGCCAGCAGCCCACTAGGACAGGGCGCTTCTGGGGCCAACGTCCTGACTTTC. Residues: CASSPLGQGASGANVLTF. The variable domain in full, with the rest retrieved from reference TRBV28 and TRBJ2-6, is DVKVTQSSRYLVKRTGEKVFLECVQDMDHENMFWYRQDPGLGLRLIYFSYDVKMKEKGDIPEGYSVSREKKERFSLILESASTNQTSMYLCASSPLGQGASGANVLTFGAGSRLTVL.

The genes are TRBV7-9 and TRBJ2-1, with D maybe TRBD2 (7 bases). Trimming took off 8 bases at V and 5 bases at J, with 16 bases between the two ends. The CDR3 consists of 14 residues. Per germline, CDR1 SEHNR and CDR2 FQNEAQ (reference sequence). The CDR3, as DNA: TGTGCCAGCTTAAAGGGGGGGATAGACAATGAGCAGTTCTTC. Translation gives CASLKGGIDNEQFF.

This rearrangement joins TRBV6-5 to TRBJ1-1; weak D call: TRBD1 (5 bases). Trimming shortened V by 6 bases and J by 6 bases, and 17 bases separated the two germline ends. CDR1 is MNHEY, CDR2 SVGAGI, per germline. The CDR3 sequence is 14 residues long. For the CDR3, the DNA is TGTGCCAGCAGGAGCACAGGTCCTGGGCCTGAAGCTTTCTTT. It specifies CASRSTGPGPEAFF.

This chain uses TRBV29-1 with TRBJ2-5; TRBD2 agrees at 10 bases. This CDR3 spans 14 amino acids. Germline CDR1 and CDR2: SQVTM and ANQGSEA. V lost 3 bases, J lost 4 bases, and 5 bases stayed unmatched. The CDR3 DNA reads TGCAGCGTTGAGGGCCCTAGCGGGGGAGAGACCCAGTACTTC. As protein: CSVEGPSGGETQYF.

The chain combines TRBV2 with TRBJ1-6, with 9 bases lining up with TRBD1. V lost 4 bases, J lost 2 bases, and 0 bases stayed unmatched. The CDR3 length is 15 residues. Per the germline V gene, CDR1 is SNHLY and CDR2 is FYNNEI. CDR3 loop: CASSGQGAYNSPLHF. The CDR3 DNA sequence: TGTGCCAGCAGTGGACAGGGGGCCTATAATTCACCCCTCCACTTT. The full variable domain, completed using reference TRBV2 and TRBJ1-6, is EPEVTQTPSHQVTQMGQEVILRCVPISNHLYFYWYRQILGQKVEFLVSFYNNEISEKSEIFDDQFSVERPDGSNFTLKIRSTKLEDSAMYFCASSGQGAYNSPLHFGNGTRLTVT.

This rearrangement joins TRBV30 to TRBJ1-3, with 7 bases matching TRBD1. The CDR3 has 13 residues. Germline CDR1 is GTSNPN and CDR2 is SVGIG (reference sequence). Unmatched junction bases numbered 14, after V lost 7 bases and J lost 11 bases. The CDR3 DNA follows: TGTGCCTCGGAGAATACAGGGGATCGAGCCATATATTTT. Its translation is CASENTGDRAIYF.

The chain carries TRBV7-9 and TRBJ2-1, with 9 positions matching TRBD2. The CDR3 runs to 15 residues. J lost 5 bases, V lost 3 bases, and 5 bases had no gene match. CDR1 and CDR2 (germline): SEHNR, FQNEAQ (reference sequence). Here the CDR3 reads CASSFAGGYNNEQFF. CDR3 nucleotide sequence: TGTGCCAGCAGCTTCGCGGGAGGGTACAACAATGAGCAGTTCTTC.

The chain carries TRBV19 and TRBJ1-3, with a tentative D call TRBD1 (5 bases). The CDR3 has 14 amino acids. The V gene's germline CDR1 is LNHDA and CDR2 SQIVND (reference sequence). The V end lost 4 bases, the J end lost 4 bases, and 11 bases lay between the germline ends. This CDR3 is CASSRGRMGNTIYF. The CDR3 DNA reads TGTGCCAGTAGTAGGGGACGGATGGGAAACACCATATATTTT.

This clone was recorded only once. The chain carries TRBV5-1 and TRBJ1-3; D ambiguous. Deletions cut 4 bases from V and 1 base from J, with 6 bases between. Germline CDR1 and CDR2: SGHRS and YFSETQ. The CDR3 covers 13 residues. The chain's CDR3 is CASSQDSGNTIYF. As DNA, the CDR3 is TGCGCCAGCAGCCAAGATTCTGGAAACACCATATATTTT. Drawing the rest from reference TRBV5-1 and TRBJ1-3, the complete variable domain is KAGVTQTPRYLIKTRGQQVTLSCSPISGHRSVSWYQQTPGQGLQFLFEYFSETQRNKGNFPGRFSGRQFSNSRSEMNVSTLELGDSALYLCASSQDSGNTIYFGEGSWLTVV.

This clone appeared a single time. The rearrangement joins TRBV19 to TRBJ1-1; 10 bases are a match to TRBD1. The CDR3 extends over 14 amino acids. CDR1 is LNHDA and CDR2 is SQIVND in the germline V gene (reference sequence). V lost 5 bases, J lost 5 bases, and 5 bases stayed unmatched. CDR3 residues: CASSGGQGRTEAFF. In nucleotides, the CDR3 is TGTGCCAGTAGTGGGGGACAGGGGAGGACTGAAGCTTTCTTT.

The chain recombines TRBV5-4 with TRBJ2-3, with D maybe TRBD2 (6 bases). The germline V and J ends were trimmed by 3 bases and 2 bases, with 16 bases remaining between them. This CDR3 spans 16 amino acids. CDR1 is SGHNT and CDR2 is YYREEE in the germline V gene (reference sequence). CDR3 residues: CASSSGVAGFTDTQYF. CDR3 coding DNA: TGTGCCAGCAGCTCGGGCGTGGCGGGGTTCACAGATACGCAGTATTTT.

The chain carries TRBV7-2 and TRBJ2-1; TRBD2 might be the D (5 bases). The germline V gene has CDR1 SGHTA and CDR2 FQGNSA. V lost 2 bases and J lost 5, with 13 bases in between. This CDR3 contains 15 residues. The CDR3 coding sequence is TGTGCCAGCAGCTTACGGGGTTGGGTCGACAATGAGCAGTTCTTC. Protein: CASSLRGWVDNEQFF.

The V gene is TRBV28, the J gene TRBJ2-7; D uncertain. In germline, CDR1 is MDHEN, CDR2 SYDVKM. The V gene lost 8 bases and the J gene lost 4 bases, with 15 bases spanning the gap. This CDR3 is 13 amino acids long. The CDR3 region has the DNA TGTGCCAGCCTAGGGTCTCTCAAATACGAGCAGTACTTC. It specifies CASLGSLKYEQYF.

This clone showed up just a few times. J is TRBJ2-1 and V is TRBV10-2; D possibly corresponds to TRBD2 (6 bases). In germline, CDR1 is WSHSY, CDR2 SAAADI. Deletions cut 4 bases from V and 11 bases from J, with 18 bases between. The CDR3 consists of 14 residues. CDR3 in amino acids: CASSGGGTHAQQFF. CDR3 DNA: TGCGCCAGCAGTGGGGGAGGAACACACGCGCAGCAGTTCTTC.

This chain joins TRBV2 and TRBJ1-5; TRBD1 is a possible D gene (5 bases). Germline loops: CDR1 SNHLY, CDR2 FYNNEI. V gave up 3 bases and J gave up 7 bases, with 16 bases separating them. The CDR3 spans 15 residues. CDR3 amino acids: CASSERGLVTQPQHF. The CDR3 region has the DNA TGTGCCAGCAGTGAGCGGGGGTTAGTGACGCAGCCCCAGCATTTT.

J is TRBJ1-2 and V is TRBV6-5, with D tentatively TRBD1 (5 bases). Trimming cost V 1 base and J 8 bases, with 11 bases left between them. Per germline, CDR1 MNHEY and CDR2 SVGAGI. The CDR3 sequence is 13 residues long. In nucleotides, the CDR3 is TGTGCCAGCAGTTACTTGGGGGACCGAGGCTACACCTTC. This encodes CASSYLGDRGYTF.

The V and J genes are TRBV6-6 and TRBJ2-4, with 7 nucleotides matching TRBD1. Germline CDR1 MNHNY, CDR2 SVGAGI (reference sequence). V lost 7 bases to trimming and J lost 0 bases; unmatched junction nucleotides: 9. This CDR3 is 16 amino acids long. For the CDR3, the DNA is TGTGCCAGCACCGGACAGGCGAGACTAGCCAAAAACATTCAGTACTTC. As protein: CASTGQARLAKNIQYF.

This sequence joins TRBV27 and TRBJ2-1; possibly TRBD2 for D (5 bases). The V end was cut by 5 bases, the J end by 4 bases, with 12 bases between. The V gene's germline CDR1 is MNHEY and CDR2 SMNVEV (reference sequence). The CDR3 is made up of 14 amino acids. CDR3 DNA: TGTGCCAGCAGTCCGAACGGCGGGTACAATGAGCAGTTCTTC. This encodes CASSPNGGYNEQFF.

The chain has TRBV7-3 and TRBJ2-3; TRBD1 matches 8 bases. Germline-derived CDR1 and CDR2 are SGHTA and FQGTGA. V gave up 5 bases and J gave up 5 bases; unmatched junction bases: 12. The CDR3 runs 16 residues. The CDR3 nucleotides are TGTGCCAGCAGCGTTCGCCAGGGGGCTGATATAGATACGCAGTATTTT. Its protein product is CASSVRQGADIDTQYF.